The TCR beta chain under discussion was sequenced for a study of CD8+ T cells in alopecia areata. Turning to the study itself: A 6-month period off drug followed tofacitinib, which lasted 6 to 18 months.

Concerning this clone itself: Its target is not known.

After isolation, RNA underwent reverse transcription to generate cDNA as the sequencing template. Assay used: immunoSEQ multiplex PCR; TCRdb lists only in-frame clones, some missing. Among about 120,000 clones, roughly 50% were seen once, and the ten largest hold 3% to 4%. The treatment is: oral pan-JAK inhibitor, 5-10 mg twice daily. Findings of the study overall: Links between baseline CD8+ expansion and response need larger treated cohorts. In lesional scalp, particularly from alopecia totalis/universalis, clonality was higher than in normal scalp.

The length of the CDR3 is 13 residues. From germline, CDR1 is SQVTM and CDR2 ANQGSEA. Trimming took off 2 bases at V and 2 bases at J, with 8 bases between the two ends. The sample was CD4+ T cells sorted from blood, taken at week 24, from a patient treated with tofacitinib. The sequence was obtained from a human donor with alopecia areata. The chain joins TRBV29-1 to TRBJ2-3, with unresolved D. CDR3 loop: CSVERGSTDTQYF. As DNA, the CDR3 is TGCAGCGTTGAAAGAGGATCCACAGATACGCAGTATTTT.